This entry concerns a single T cell receptor beta chain. The CDR3 has 15 amino acids. Germline assignment: CDR1 MNHEY and CDR2 SMNVEV (reference sequence). J was trimmed by 5 bases and V by 0 bases; bases with no gene match: 6. This entry is derived from a study of glioma-infiltrating T cells after dendritic cell vaccination. Study-level background: Autologous tumor lysate-pulsed dendritic cell vaccination was given between the early 2000s and the early 2010s.

The primer mix had 60 V beta and 13 J beta primers. Profiling relied on immunoSEQ multiplex PCR, and the TCRdb table lists in-frame clones only, not all of them. The sample has about 73,000 clones, about 80% seen once. The sequence derives from a human donor with glioblastoma. The chain couples TRBV27 to TRBJ2-5, with 7 bases that match TRBD1. Sequenced material: blood, taken before dendritic cell vaccination. The CDR3 here is CASSLSTGLGETQYF. In DNA form, the CDR3 reads TGTGCCAGCAGTTTATCGACAGGGTTGGGGGAGACCCAGTACTTC.